This T cell receptor beta chain was sequenced during a study of cytomegalovirus exposure and HLA in healthy donors. Overall study: It was reported in a later analysis that the 90 to 150 validation repertoires used the same platform as the approximately 620 first-cohort repertoires.

The V gene lost 1 base and the J gene lost 4 bases, with 11 bases spanning the gap. CDR3 length: 15 residues. The germline gives CDR1 SGHTA, CDR2 FQGNSA. Sequencing used immunoSEQ multiplex PCR; TCRdb keeps in-frame clones, though not all of them. Seen here are 56,000 or so clones, approximately 93% observed once, and the top ten hold more than 1.5%. The clonotype comes from a woman between 18 and 29 years old in good health and CMV-seropositive. Sequenced: PBMCs. This rearrangement joins TRBV7-2 to TRBJ1-5; D is unclear. This chain's CDR3 is CASSLDGMFNQPQHF. For the CDR3, the DNA is TGTGCCAGCAGCTTAGATGGCATGTTTAATCAGCCCCAGCATTTT.